This TCR beta chain was recorded in a study of cytomegalovirus exposure and HLA in healthy donors. Study-level results: The authors listed 164 TCR beta chains as cytomegalovirus-associated.

As regards this clone: What it binds is not known.

The germline CDR1 and CDR2 sequences are MNHNY and SVGAGI (reference sequence). Trimming removed 5 bases from V and 4 bases from J, with 20 bases in between. CDR3 size: 16 residues. Primers included in the PCR were 60 Vbeta and 13 Jbeta primers. Produced via immunoSEQ multiplex PCR; TCRdb's table is partial and in-frame only. The repertoire has roughly 100,000 clones, about four fifths of them found once; the top ten carry under 6.5%. The V gene is TRBV6-6, the J gene TRBJ1-1; D may be TRBD1 (6 bases). The sequenced material came from PBMCs. This receptor was taken from a woman aged 45-65 years in good health and CMV-seropositive. CDR3 sequence reads: CASSTYSDRGCTEAFF. As DNA, the CDR3 is TGTGCCAGCAGTACCTACTCGGACAGAGGGTGCACTGAAGCTTTCTTT.